A selection of T cell receptor beta chains follows, all from one sample in a study of a mutant IDH1 vaccine in newly diagnosed glioma. Libraries were prepared by immunoSEQ multiplex PCR; TCRdb keeps only in-frame clonotypes and omits some of them. The sample comprises some 70,000 clones, about four fifths of which are singletons, and about 12% rests with the top ten. No antigen has been identified for these receptors. The material sequenced was PBMCs, taken from a glioma patient whose treatment included an IDH1 peptide vaccine. Receptors originate from a man aged 18 to 35 with glioma. The CDR3 runs from the conserved cysteine through the conserved F or W. A D gene is named only where the DNA matches it firmly. Clone sizes are given selectively: once, few, many, or a class where the clone is expanded.

J	V	D	size	DNA	CDR3
TRBJ2-3	TRBV5-8	.	.	TGTGCCAGCAGCTTATTTCGGTTAAGCACAGATACGCAGTATTTT	CASSLFRLSTDTQYF
TRBJ1-1	TRBV4-1	TRBD1	.	TGCGCCAGCAGCCAAGCACAGGGGGTGTACACTGAAGCTTTCTTT	CASSQAQGVYTEAFF
TRBJ2-3	TRBV6-5	TRBD2	.	TGTGCCAGCAGTTACTCGGGAGCGGGAGGGGGAGATACGCAGTATTTT	CASSYSGAGGGDTQYF
TRBJ1-4	TRBV5-1	.	.	TGCGCCAGCAGTCTCTCTAATGAAAAACTGTTTTTT	CASSLSNEKLFF
TRBJ1-5	TRBV18	.	.	TGTGCCAGCTCACCGGGGAGCAATCAGCCCCAGCATTTT	CASSPGSNQPQHF
TRBJ1-1	TRBV5-1	.	.	TGCGCCAGCAGCTTAGTGGGTACTGAAGCTTTCTTT	CASSLVGTEAFF
TRBJ1-5	TRBV11-2	.	few	TGTGCCAGCGGCGTATCGCGCAATCAGCCCCAGCATTTT	CASGVSRNQPQHF
TRBJ1-1	TRBV4-1	.	.	TGCGCCAGCAGCCAAGAGCTGATGACGGTGAACACTGAAGCTTTCTTT	CASSQELMTVNTEAFF
TRBJ2-7	TRBV20-1	.	.	TGCAGTGCTAGAGGCTGGGACGAGCAGTACTTC	CSARGWDEQYF
TRBJ2-1	TRBV7-2	TRBD1	.	TGTGCCAGCAGCCCTGGACAGGGACACAATGAGCAGTTCTTC	CASSPGQGHNEQFF
TRBJ1-1	TRBV5-1	TRBD1	.	TGCGCCAGCAGCTGGGGACAGGGGAGGGCTGAAGCTTTCTTT	CASSWGQGRAEAFF
TRBJ2-4	TRBV7-2	TRBD2	.	TGTGCCAGCAGGTGGGGGGGGTATAGAAACATTCAGTACTTC	CASRWGGYRNIQYF
TRBJ1-6	TRBV4-3	.	medium-sized	TGCGCCAGCAGCCAAGTGGCGGATTACAATTCACCCCTCCACTTT	CASSQVADYNSPLHF
TRBJ1-3	TRBV5-1	.	.	TGCGCCAGCAGCTTGGCCTTCATCTCTGGAAACACCATATATTTT	CASSLAFISGNTIYF
TRBJ2-1	TRBV30	TRBD2	.	TGTGCCTGGATGTCTAGCGGGAGGTTAAATGAGCAGTTCTTC	CAWMSSGRLNEQFF
TRBJ1-2	TRBV18	.	.	TGTGCCAGCTCACCTGGCATTTCAGGCCATGGCTACACCTTC	CASSPGISGHGYTF
TRBJ1-2	TRBV4-3	.	.	TGCGCCAGCAGCCAAGTAGGGGACGATGGCTACACCTTC	CASSQVGDDGYTF
TRBJ2-1	TRBV27	TRBD2	once	TGTGCCAGCAGTTTTCAGGCTAGCGGGAACAATGAGCAGTTCTTC	CASSFQASGNNEQFF
TRBJ2-7	TRBV5-1	.	.	TGCGCCAGCAGCTTGTGGAGGGGTTTGTCCTACGAGCAGTACTTC	CASSLWRGLSYEQYF
TRBJ2-1	TRBV7-9	TRBD1	.	TGTGCCAGCAGCGCCGGGACAGCCTCTTACAATGAGCAGTTCTTC	CASSAGTASYNEQFF
TRBJ2-5	TRBV5-1	.	.	TGCGCCAGCAGCTTGGGCAGGGAAGAGACCCAGTACTTC	CASSLGREETQYF
TRBJ1-3	TRBV13	.	.	TGTGCCAGCATCGTTAGACCTGGAAACACCATATATTTT	CASIVRPGNTIYF
TRBJ1-1	TRBV19	TRBD1	.	TGTGCCAGTAGTAGCTCGACAGGGGGCGACACTGAAGCTTTCTTT	CASSSSTGGDTEAFF
TRBJ1-5	TRBV11-2	.	.	TGTGCCAGCAGCCTAAAGACGGGCAATAGCAATCAGCCCCAGCATTTT	CASSLKTGNSNQPQHF
TRBJ1-2	TRBV5-6	.	.	TGTGCCAGCAGCTTGGTTGCGGGTGGCTACACCTTC	CASSLVAGGYTF
TRBJ1-2	TRBV5-5	.	few	TGTGCCAGCAGCTTGGATGGGCGGCAAACCTTC	CASSLDGRQTF
TRBJ1-2	TRBV6-5	TRBD1	few	TGTGCCAGCAGTTCCCAGGGACAGGGAAACTATGGCTACACCTTC	CASSSQGQGNYGYTF